This T cell receptor (beta chain) is drawn from a study of T cells in Graves' hyperthyroidism and ophthalmopathy. Many counts were recorded for this clonotype. Amplification yielded TCR beta CDR3 regions, with RNA transcripts as the source. A first-round RT-PCR of the TCR CDR3 used the HTBI primer set. TCRdb re-derived calls from the multiplex PCR reads in MiXCR, one entry per CDR3 protein. This sample carries approximately 400,000 distinct CDR3 sequences, 18% of them seen once, and the ten largest clones take 40%. Sequencing was done on a sample of blood. This receptor was identified in a man aged 18 to 29 with Graves' ophthalmopathy.

As DNA, the CDR3 is TGTGCCAGCAGTGACTCCTACAATGAGCAGTTCTTC. Amino acids: CASSDSYNEQFF. The chain links TRBV7-9 to TRBJ2-1; no clear D. The CDR3 covers 12 residues. Germline CDR1 SEHNR, CDR2 FQNEAQ (reference sequence). V lost 6 bases and J lost 0, with 3 bases in between.